The 24 T cell receptor beta chains below were found in one sample sequenced in a study of cytomegalovirus exposure and HLA in healthy donors. With 60 Vbeta and 13 Jbeta primers, the PCR was carried out. Only in-frame clones appear in the TCRdb table, and some are missing; sequencing was by immunoSEQ multiplex PCR. This sample has about 180,000 clones, with 75% to 85% found just once. The sequencing sample was made of PBMCs. The receptors come from a man between 18 and 35 years old in good health and CMV-seronegative.

This chain links TRBV13 with TRBJ2-5, with D tentatively TRBD2 (6 bases). The V and J ends lost 0 bases and 5 bases respectively, with 10 bases between them. The CDR3 is 14 amino acids. Per germline, CDR1 PRHDT and CDR2 FYEKMQ (reference sequence). Here the CDR3 reads CASSLGAGGETQYF. CDR3 DNA sequence: TGTGCCAGCAGCTTAGGCGCTGGGGGGGAGACCCAGTACTTC.

The V call is TRBV2, the J call TRBJ2-3; 12 positions agree with TRBD2. The V segment lost 9 bases and the J segment 0 bases; nucleotides outside the gene matches: 10. The CDR3 has 17 residues. CDR1 and CDR2 (germline): SNHLY, FYNNEI. CDR3 DNA sequence: TGTGCCAGTCGGAGGGGACTAGCGGGTGTTAGCACAGATACGCAGTATTTT. It encodes CASRRGLAGVSTDTQYF.

This rearrangement joins TRBV19 to TRBJ1-5; maybe TRBD1 (6 bases). V lost 6 bases and J 3 bases, leaving 12 bases between the germline ends. The CDR3 runs 14 residues. The germline CDR1 and CDR2 sequences are LNHDA and SQIVND (reference sequence). In DNA form, the CDR3 reads TGTGCCAGTAGCAACAGGGTTGACAATCAGCCCCAGCATTTT. Amino acids: CASSNRVDNQPQHF.

This rearrangement joins TRBV6-5 to TRBJ1-1, with D perhaps TRBD1 (5 bases). In germline, CDR1 is MNHEY, CDR2 SVGAGI. The V end was cut by 2 bases, the J end by 5 bases, with 15 bases between. The CDR3 loop spans 15 amino acids. DNA of the CDR3: TGTGCCAGCAGTTACGGGGAGGGGCTGTGGACTGAAGCTTTCTTT. Its protein is CASSYGEGLWTEAFF.

This sequence joins TRBV7-8 and TRBJ2-4; 7 bases map to TRBD1. This CDR3 contains 15 residues. V shed 3 bases, J shed 3 bases, and the junction held 5 bases outside the gene matches. The germline V gene has CDR1 SGHVS and CDR2 FQNEAQ. CDR3 nucleotide sequence: TGTGCCAGCAGCTTGGGACAGTCTTTCAAAAACATTCAGTACTTC. Encoded protein: CASSLGQSFKNIQYF.

The chain employs TRBV7-9 and TRBJ1-2; D may be TRBD1 (5 bases). In germline, CDR1 is SEHNR, CDR2 FQNEAQ (reference sequence). CDR3 size: 19 residues. V lost 2 bases and J 6 bases, leaving 28 bases between the germline ends. CDR3 coding DNA: TGTGCCAGCAGCTTAACCTATTCCAGGGAAGCGGGGAACTCAAATGGCTACACCTTC. Protein: CASSLTYSREAGNSNGYTF.

V is TRBV4-1 and J is TRBJ2-7; 9 bases align to TRBD2. The CDR3 contains 17 residues. In germline, CDR1 is MGHRA, CDR2 YSYEKL. The V gene end was trimmed by 3 bases and the J gene end by 6 bases; junction bases not matched to a gene: 15. The chain's CDR3 is CASSHRVGTSFFREQYF. The CDR3 bases are TGCGCCAGCAGCCACAGGGTAGGGACTAGCTTCTTTCGCGAGCAGTACTTC.

J is TRBJ2-2 and V is TRBV13; 13 bases line up with TRBD2. Looked up from germline, CDR1 is PRHDT and CDR2 is FYEKMQ (reference sequence). The ends lost 2 bases at V and 3 bases at J; junction bases unmatched: 3. The CDR3 extends over 17 amino acids. This chain's CDR3 is CASSLTGLAGDTGELFF. The DNA for the CDR3 is TGTGCCAGCAGCTTAACCGGACTAGCGGGGGACACCGGGGAGCTGTTTTTT.

The genes are TRBV9 and TRBJ1-3; TRBD1 agrees at 7 bases. The junction had 3 bases not matched to a gene; V was cut back by 3 bases and J by 0 bases. The CDR3 runs 15 residues. Germline V gene data show CDR1 as SGDLS and CDR2 as YYNGEE. Here the CDR3 reads CASSGQGGSGNTIYF. In nucleotides, the CDR3 is TGTGCCAGCAGCGGACAGGGTGGCTCTGGAAACACCATATATTTT.

The chain combines TRBV14 with TRBJ2-3; unclear D gene. CDR1 SGHDN and CDR2 FVKESK come from the germline V gene. The CDR3 totals 15 residues. Trimming left V 4 bases short and J 0 bases short, with 11 bases between. DNA of the CDR3: TGTGCCAGCAGCCCGATGGTAGAGAGCACAGATACGCAGTATTTT. Its protein is CASSPMVESTDTQYF.

The chain joins TRBV29-1 to TRBJ1-2; 7 nucleotides agree with TRBD1. Germline CDR1 and CDR2: SQVTM and ANQGSEA. The CDR3 runs to 13 residues. J gave up 0 bases and V 7 bases, and 5 bases lay outside the gene matches. The CDR3 loop reads CSARGQTNYGYTF. CDR3 nucleotides: TGCAGCGCTAGGGGACAGACTAACTATGGCTACACCTTC. Variable domain in full (rest from reference TRBV29-1 and TRBJ1-2): SAVISQKPSRDICQRGTSLTIQCQVDSQVTMMFWYRQQPGQSLTLIATANQGSEATYESGFVIDKFPISRPNLTFSTLTVSNMSPEDSSIYLCSARGQTNYGYTFGSGTRLTVV.

The V call is TRBV15, the J call TRBJ2-3; D is possibly TRBD2 (6 bases). With 5 bases removed from V and 2 bases from J, the gap between germline ends came to 17 bases. The CDR3 has 16 residues. Germline V gene lookup returns CDR1 LNHNV and CDR2 YYDKDF (reference sequence). The CDR3, as DNA: TGTGCCACCAGCCTAACCGGGGGTCCTACCACAGATACGCAGTATTTT. Its translation is CATSLTGGPTTDTQYF.

This clone was seen a handful of times. Other DNA sequences in this specimen translate into the identical CDR3. The J gene is TRBJ1-1, the V gene TRBV19; 7 bases are a match to TRBD1. J was trimmed by 5 bases and V by 4 bases; bases with no gene match: 13. This CDR3 is built from 16 residues. Germline CDR1 reads LNHDA; CDR2 reads SQIVND (reference sequence). CDR3 sequence reads: CASSTLLTTGKTEAFF. DNA of the CDR3: TGTGCCAGTAGTACCTTACTAACGACAGGGAAAACTGAAGCTTTCTTT. Combining the CDR3 with reference TRBV19 and TRBJ1-1 gives the whole variable domain DGGITQSPKYLFRKEGQNVTLSCEQNLNHDAMYWYRQDPGQGLRLIYYSQIVNDFQKGDIAEGYSVSREKKESFPLTVTSAQKNPTAFYLCASSTLLTTGKTEAFFGQGTRLTVV.

This sequence joins TRBV7-2 and TRBJ2-1; TRBD2 matches at 11 bases. Germline V gene data show CDR1 as SGHTA and CDR2 as FQGNSA. Unmatched junction bases numbered 16, after V lost 3 bases and J lost 9 bases. There are 18 residues in the CDR3. In DNA form, the CDR3 reads TGTGCCAGCAGCTTGGACGGAATTTTAGCGGGAGGGCCCATTGAGCAGTTCTTC. This gives the protein CASSLDGILAGGPIEQFF.

The chain employs TRBV19 and TRBJ1-4, with 11 positions matching TRBD1. The CDR3 has 17 residues. CDR1 and CDR2 from the germline V gene are LNHDA and SQIVND (reference sequence). V lost 7 bases to trimming and J lost 6 bases; unmatched junction nucleotides: 13. CDR3 DNA sequence: TGTGCCAGTACCCAAAGCTGGGGGGGACAGGGGGATGAAAAACTGTTTTTT. Protein sequence: CASTQSWGGQGDEKLFF.

This sequence joins TRBV18 and TRBJ2-5, with 12 nucleotides matching TRBD2. The CDR3 has 17 amino acids. V trimming: 3 bases; J trimming: 4 bases; junction bases outside the gene matches: 9. Germline values: CDR1 KGHSH, CDR2 LQKENI. CDR3 loop: CASSPGLAGPGGETQYF. CDR3 DNA: TGTGCCAGCTCACCCGGACTAGCGGGGCCCGGGGGAGAGACCCAGTACTTC.

This chain joins TRBV7-2 and TRBJ1-3; D is ambiguous. This CDR3 is 14 amino acids long. Germline values: CDR1 SGHTA, CDR2 FQGNSA. The V end was cut by 3 bases, the J end by 0 bases, with 6 bases between. CDR3: CASSLAVSGNTIYF. The CDR3 region has the DNA TGTGCCAGCAGCTTGGCGGTCTCTGGAAACACCATATATTTT.

J is TRBJ2-7 and V is TRBV15; D remains unclear. The CDR3 has 13 residues. V was trimmed by 0 bases and J by 1 base, leaving 4 bases between them. Per germline, CDR1 LNHNV and CDR2 YYDKDF (reference sequence). The DNA for the CDR3 is TGTGCCACCAGCAGAGACCAGTCCTACGAGCAGTACTTC. Translating it yields CATSRDQSYEQYF.

This clone was found a few times. The chain combines TRBV5-1 with TRBJ2-3, with 7 bases fitting TRBD1. Germline V gene lookup returns CDR1 SGHRS and CDR2 YFSETQ. V shed 4 bases and J 1 base; nucleotides not matched to a gene: 6. CDR3 length: 15 residues. CDR3 nucleotide sequence: TGCGCCAGCAGCCGTTACAGGGGTCGCACAGATACGCAGTATTTT. Translated: CASSRYRGRTDTQYF.

This clone was seen just once. The chain uses TRBV10-3 and TRBJ1-1; 11 positions match TRBD1. This CDR3 has 13 amino acids. Germline V CDR1 and CDR2: ENHRY, SYGVKD. The V gene end was trimmed by 10 bases and the J gene end by 4 bases; junction bases not matched to a gene: 5. The CDR3 DNA sequence: TGTGCCACCTCTGGACAGGGGGCCACTGAAGCTTTCTTT. Protein sequence: CATSGQGATEAFF.

With regard to this clone: At one end the junction does not follow the germline gene, possibly because of a read error. Within the sample, other DNA sequences also encode this same CDR3. The V and J genes are TRBV30 and TRBJ2-1; maybe TRBD1 (6 bases). The CDR3 loop spans 18 amino acids. CDR1 GTSNPN and CDR2 SVGIG come from the germline V gene (reference sequence). This chain's CDR3 is CAWIPVRSRGESYNEQFF. The CDR3 coding sequence is TGTGCCTGGATCCCAGTACGTTCCAGGGGAGAGAGCTACAACGAGCAGTTCTTC. The full variable domain, with the rest looked up from reference TRBV30 and TRBJ2-1, is SQTIHQWPATLVQPVGSPLSLECTVEGTSNPNLYWYRQAAGRGLQLLFYSVGIGQISSEVPQNLSASRPQDRQFILSSKKLLLSDSGFYLCAWIPVRSRGESYNEQFFGPGTRLTVL.

The rearrangement links TRBV4-1 to TRBJ2-7, with D possibly matching TRBD1 (6 bases). The CDR3 loop spans 13 amino acids. The germline CDR1 and CDR2 sequences are MGHRA and YSYEKL. Trimming removed 0 bases at V and 5 bases at J, with 8 bases between. CDR3 nucleotide sequence: TGCGCCAGCAGCCAAGATAACAGGGACGAGCAGTACTTC. This translates into CASSQDNRDEQYF.

The chain carries TRBV6-1 and TRBJ1-1, with 7 bases identical to TRBD1. CDR1 is MNHNS and CDR2 is SASEGT in the germline V gene. CDR3 size: 15 residues. With 5 bases clipped from V and 1 base from J, the junction kept 7 bases outside the gene matches. The CDR3 loop is CASSKRGQRNTEAFF. The DNA of the CDR3 is TGTGCCAGCAGTAAACGGGGACAGAGGAACACTGAAGCTTTCTTT.

The J gene is TRBJ2-7, the V gene TRBV2; TRBD2 aligns across 9 bases. J lost 3 bases, V lost 6 bases, and 15 bases had no gene match. The CDR3 runs to 17 residues. From germline, CDR1 is SNHLY and CDR2 FYNNEI. CDR3 DNA: TGTGCCAGCAGGAGCAGGGGGGGATCTAGCGGGGTCTACGAGCAGTACTTC. This translates into CASRSRGGSSGVYEQYF.